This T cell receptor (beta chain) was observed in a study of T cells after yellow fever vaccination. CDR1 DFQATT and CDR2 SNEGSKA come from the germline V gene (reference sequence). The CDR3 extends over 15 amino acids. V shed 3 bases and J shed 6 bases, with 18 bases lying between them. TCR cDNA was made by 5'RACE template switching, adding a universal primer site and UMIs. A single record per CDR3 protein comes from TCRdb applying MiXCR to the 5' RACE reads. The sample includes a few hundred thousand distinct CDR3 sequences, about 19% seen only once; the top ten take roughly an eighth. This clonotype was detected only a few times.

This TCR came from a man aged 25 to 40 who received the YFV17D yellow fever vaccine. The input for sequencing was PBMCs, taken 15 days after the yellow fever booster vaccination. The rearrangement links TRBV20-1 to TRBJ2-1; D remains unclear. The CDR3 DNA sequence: TGCAGTGCTAGTCTGGCGACTCCACTGGGCAATGAGCAGTTCTTC. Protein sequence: CSASLATPLGNEQFF.